This entry lists 14 T cell receptor beta chains sequenced from one sample in a study of blood T cell repertoires in COVID-19. Profiled with immunoSEQ multiplex PCR; TCRdb holds only in-frame clones, not every one. The profile shows 190,000 or so clones, 80% to 90% of them singletons. Input material: peripheral blood. The receptors here all came from a woman between 18 and 29 years old who had recovered from COVID-19.

The CDR3 DNA reads TGTGCCAGCAGTTACTCGAGGTCACCCAAAAACATTCAGTACTTC. Translating it yields CASSYSRSPKNIQYF. The V and J genes are TRBV6-5 and TRBJ2-4; D is unresolved. The CDR3 is 15 amino acids. V was shortened by 0 bases and J by 2 bases, with 8 bases between the two germline ends. Germline V gene lookup returns CDR1 MNHEY and CDR2 SVGAGI.

This clone was counted a few times. The CDR3 reads CAIGGTGGLEGYTF. CDR3 nucleotide sequence: TGTGCCATCGGGGGGACAGGGGGACTGGAGGGCTACACCTTC. The rearrangement uses TRBV10-3 and TRBJ1-2; 11 bases agree with TRBD1. This CDR3 region has 14 residues. Germline V lookup: CDR1 ENHRY, CDR2 SYGVKD. The trim removed 8 bases at V and 8 bases at J, leaving 10 bases unmatched.

V and J are TRBV7-3 and TRBJ2-2, with D hard to call. The CDR3 loop spans 11 amino acids. The germline CDR1 and CDR2 sequences are SGHTA and FQGTGA. V was trimmed by 5 bases and J by 7 bases, leaving 5 bases between them. The CDR3 nucleotides read TGTGCCAGCAGCCTTGTCGGGGAGCTGTTTTTT. Its protein is CASSLVGELFF.

This clone has more than one count but fewer than ten. DNA for the CDR3: TGCGCCAGCCCTGGATGGGAGGGAAGGGGGACCAACACTGAAGCTTTCTTT. Residues: CASPGWEGRGTNTEAFF. J is TRBJ1-1 and V is TRBV5-1, with a weak D call TRBD1 (6 bases). The V and J ends lost 7 bases and 2 bases respectively, with 24 bases between them. Germline CDR1 is SGHRS and CDR2 is YFSETQ. The CDR3 is 17 amino acids.

The chain couples TRBV4-1 to TRBJ1-1, with TRBD1 as a possible D gene (5 bases). This CDR3 spans 13 amino acids. The V gene lost 2 bases and the J gene lost 5 bases, with 9 bases spanning the gap. Germline V CDR1 and CDR2: MGHRA, YSYEKL. DNA of the CDR3: TGCGCCAGCAGCCAATTAGGGGTGACTGAAGCTTTCTTT. It codes for CASSQLGVTEAFF.

The rearrangement uses TRBV5-4 and TRBJ2-3, with 10 bases that match TRBD1. Losses at the gene ends were 2 bases for V and 5 bases for J; bases not matched to a gene: 5. This CDR3 has 15 residues. Germline CDR1 is SGHNT and CDR2 is YYREEE (reference sequence). The CDR3: CASSLEDRGRDTQYF. The CDR3 DNA follows: TGTGCCAGCAGCTTAGAGGACAGGGGGAGAGATACGCAGTATTTT. The variable domain in full, completed from reference TRBV5-4 and TRBJ2-3, reads ETGVTQSPTHLIKTRGQQVTLRCSSQSGHNTVSWYQQALGQGPQFIFQYYREEENGRGNFPPRFSGLQFPNYSSELNVNALELDDSALYLCASSLEDRGRDTQYFGPGTRLTVL.

The chain couples TRBV5-1 to TRBJ1-1; 9 bases line up with TRBD1. Germline values: CDR1 SGHRS, CDR2 YFSETQ. Trimming took 3 bases from V and 6 from J; bases not matched to a gene: 3. This CDR3 contains 13 residues. CDR3 sequence: CASSWTGVAEAFF. The CDR3 nucleotides read TGCGCCAGCAGCTGGACAGGGGTCGCTGAAGCTTTCTTT.

This clone is a singleton in its sample. The rearrangement uses TRBV2 and TRBJ1-3, with 11 bases identical to TRBD1. J was trimmed by 6 bases and V by 6 bases; bases with no gene match: 4. The germline V gene encodes CDR1 SNHLY and CDR2 FYNNEI. The CDR3 covers 14 residues. The CDR3 loop reads CASRNGQGANTIYF. The CDR3, as DNA: TGTGCCAGCAGAAACGGACAGGGGGCAAACACCATATATTTT.

This clone was recorded once. The chain is built from TRBV7-9 and TRBJ2-5; D is unresolved. Germline values: CDR1 SEHNR, CDR2 FQNEAQ (reference sequence). V was pared by 3 bases and J by 4 bases, with 6 bases between. This CDR3 region has 12 residues. CDR3 sequence reads: CASSFLRETQYF. Written as DNA, the CDR3 is TGTGCCAGCAGCTTCCTGCGAGAGACCCAGTACTTC.

The chain links TRBV12-2 to TRBJ2-2; TRBD1 reflects the table's D call only, with no check against the DNA. TRBV12-2 corresponds to a pseudogene. CDR3 size: 22 residues. CDR3 sequence: CASRLELRDRVCGLGNTGELFF. The CDR3 DNA follows: TGTGCAAGTCGCTTAGAGCTCCGGGACAGGGTATGCGGACTAGGGAACACCGGGGAGCTGTTTTTT.

This chain connects TRBV6-2 or TRBV6-3 to TRBJ2-5, with TRBD2 as a possible D gene (7 bases). Germline V gives CDR1 MNHEY, CDR2 SVGEGT. The CDR3 has 19 residues. V lost 2 bases to trimming and J lost 5 bases, with 27 bases between them. The CDR3: CASSYNEFAGAPGDETQYF. The CDR3 bases are TGTGCCAGCAGTTACAACGAATTCGCGGGGGCCCCAGGGGATGAGACCCAGTACTTC.

This chain joins TRBV7-2 and TRBJ2-4, with 7 positions matching TRBD2. This CDR3 has 17 residues. Germline V gene lookup returns CDR1 SGHTA and CDR2 FQGNSA. Trimming took 5 bases from V and 0 from J; bases not matched to a gene: 10. As DNA, the CDR3 is TGTGCCAGCAGCACTACCCCTAGCGGCCTAGCCAAAAACATTCAGTACTTC. This encodes CASSTTPSGLAKNIQYF.

This chain connects TRBV5-6 to TRBJ2-4, with a possible D match to TRBD2 (6 bases). Trimming removed 3 bases from V and 6 bases from J, with 16 bases in between. Germline V gene data show CDR1 as SGHDT and CDR2 as YYEEEE. The CDR3 contains 15 residues. The CDR3 sequence: CASSWLRDSRNIQYF. The CDR3 DNA sequence: TGTGCCAGCAGCTGGCTCCGGGACTCAAGAAACATTCAGTACTTC.

This clone was seen just once. The chain joins TRBV7-9 to TRBJ1-5; 7 bases fit TRBD1. V shed 5 bases, J shed 3 bases, and the junction held 7 bases outside the gene matches. The CDR3 loop spans 15 amino acids. Germline V gene data show CDR1 as SEHNR and CDR2 as FQNEAQ (reference sequence). Written as DNA, the CDR3 is TGTGCCAGCAGCCCCGGGACAGCTGACAATCAGCCCCAGCATTTT. Translation gives CASSPGTADNQPQHF.